This T cell receptor beta chain stems from a study of neurological immune-mediated disorders. This clonotype has ten or more counts. With V trimmed by 5 bases and J by 0 bases, 7 bases remained unmatched. From germline, CDR1 is MNHEY and CDR2 SMNVEV (reference sequence). This CDR3 contains 17 residues. TCRdb fed the 5' RACE reads into MiXCR, producing one record per CDR3 protein. The profile shows about 74,000 distinct CDR3 sequences, less than 5.5% of them singletons. The V call is TRBV27, the J call TRBJ1-5; 10 nucleotides agree with TRBD1. This receptor was identified in a man between 18 and 35 years old with multiple sclerosis. Specimen: PBMCs. The CDR3 sequence is CASSGRTGGNSNQPQHF. For the CDR3, the DNA is TGTGCCAGCAGTGGGCGGACAGGGGGGAATAGCAATCAGCCCCAGCATTTT.